This TCR beta chain is from a study of blood T cell repertoires in COVID-19. Study details: Acute-phase and convalescent COVID-19 samples originated in the United States, Italy and Spain. The analysed material was cDNA or gDNA that came from T cells, B-cell-depleted T cells, or PBMCs.

Recruitment covered over 20 US areas and drew participants whose ages spanned roughly 18 to 100 years. Which cohort a participant joined came from the clinical history participants gave. Libraries were prepared by immunoSEQ multiplex PCR; TCRdb keeps only in-frame clonotypes and omits some of them. Here the sample spans fewer than 250,000 clones, about 91% being singletons. CDR1 is SGDLS and CDR2 is YYNGEE in the germline V gene. The CDR3 totals 17 residues. Trimming at V came to 4 bases and at J to 6 bases, leaving 14 bases not matched to a gene. This TCR derives from a woman in her twenties or thirties with acute COVID-19. Sequencing used PBMCs or T cells enriched from blood (not recorded which). The chain recombines TRBV9 with TRBJ2-2, with 8 bases fitting TRBD2. CDR3 nucleotide sequence: TGTGCCAGCAGCCCCCGAGGGAGCGGGGGTGCTTCCGGGGAGCTGTTTTTT. Its protein is CASSPRGSGGASGELFF.